This entry lists 13 T cell receptor beta chains sequenced from one sample in a study of regulatory T cells in long-lasting Graves disease. Sample time point: persistent/refractory GD, antithyroid drugs over 5 years with positive TRAb. PBMC-extracted RNA yielded the TCR library. Libraries of TCR beta came from iRepertoire HTBI primers plus Arm-PCR of CDR3 regions. TCRdb called the multiplex PCR reads again in MiXCR, with one record for every CDR3 protein. Among approximately 440,000 distinct CDR3 sequences, roughly a quarter were seen once, and the ten largest hold approximately 28%. The specimen comprised peripheral blood mononuclear cells (PBMCs), sampled when the disease was refractory, from a patient treated with antithyroid drugs. All receptors derive from a female donor with Graves disease.

The sample holds many counts of this clonotype. The chain combines TRBV10-3 with TRBJ2-7, with a tentative D call TRBD1 (8 bases). The CDR3 covers 15 residues. Germline values: CDR1 ENHRY, CDR2 SYGVKD. V shed 6 bases and J shed 5 bases, with 20 bases lying between them. The CDR3 spells CAISGTGGDPHEQYF. The CDR3 nucleotides read TGTGCCATCAGCGGAACAGGGGGGGACCCACACGAGCAGTACTTC.

This clonotype was seen a single time. V usage is TRBV14 and J usage is TRBJ1-1; D perhaps matches TRBD1 (5 bases). Trimming cost V 1 base and J 2 bases, with 11 bases left between them. CDR1 is SGHDN, CDR2 FVKESK, per germline. This CDR3 has 15 residues. CDR3 nucleotides: TGTGCCAGCAGCCAAGGGGCAGGACAAAACACTGAAGCTTTCTTT. Translation gives CASSQGAGQNTEAFF.

This clonotype was seen more than once but under ten times. V gene TRBV12-3 or TRBV12-4 combines with J gene TRBJ2-2, with 9 bases that match TRBD1. The trim removed 5 bases at V and 5 bases at J, leaving 6 bases unmatched. The CDR3 runs 15 residues. CDR3 loop: CASSAGQGRTGELFF. The CDR3 DNA reads TGTGCCAGCAGTGCGGGACAGGGTCGGACCGGGGAGCTGTTTTTT.

This clonotype was counted many times. This chain links TRBV10-3 with TRBJ2-5; D is uncertain. The germline V gene has CDR1 ENHRY and CDR2 SYGVKD. The V end was cut by 4 bases, the J end by 7 bases, with 16 bases between. The CDR3 is 14 residues long. The DNA of the CDR3 is TGTGCCATCAGTGTAGGACGGGCGGACGGGACCCAGTACTTC. Translating it yields CAISVGRADGTQYF.

CDR3: CASSWGTGDNQPQHF. The CDR3 region has the DNA TGTGCCAGCAGCTGGGGGACAGGAGACAATCAGCCCCAGCATTTT. V usage is TRBV7-9 and J usage is TRBJ1-5; 8 bases are shared with TRBD1. The germline gives CDR1 SEHNR, CDR2 FQNEAQ (reference sequence). CDR3 length: 15 residues. Trimming removed 4 bases from V and 3 bases from J; junction bases left unmatched: 5.

With respect to this clonotype: Possible read error: a much larger clone is one base away. Because it lacks the conserved phenylalanine or tryptophan at the end, this CDR3 is likely a read error. The chain is built from TRBV28 and TRBJ2-5; D is unresolved. V was shortened by 5 bases and J by 2 bases, with 6 bases between the two germline ends. The CDR3 is 12 amino acids. CDR1 is MDHEN, CDR2 SYDVKM, per germline. The CDR3 protein is CASSQLQETQYS. The CDR3 region has the DNA TGTGCCAGCAGTCAACTTCAAGAGACCCAGTACTCC.

The chain has TRBV29-1 and TRBJ1-2, with D uncertain. The ends were cut back, 5 bases at V and 7 bases at J, with 17 bases in the middle. CDR3 length: 13 residues. Germline CDR1 and CDR2: SQVTM and ANQGSEA. CDR3 amino acids: CSVRSGAAAGYTF. The CDR3 nucleotides read TGCAGCGTTCGCTCGGGCGCCGCGGCTGGCTACACCTTC.

A few counts support this clonotype. This rearrangement joins TRBV30 to TRBJ1-1; D may be TRBD1 (6 bases). The CDR3 contains 15 residues. Germline V gene sequence: CDR1 GTSNPN, CDR2 SVGIG (reference sequence). V lost 2 bases to trimming and J lost 11 bases, with 24 bases between them. CDR3 bases: TGTGCCTGGAGTCCCCTTTTCCGTCGCGTCAGGGGCGCTTTCTTT. It yields the protein CAWSPLFRRVRGAFF.

The genes are TRBV6-2 or TRBV6-3 and TRBJ2-7, with 12 bases identical to TRBD1. After removal of 5 bases from V and 5 bases from J, the junction contained 10 bases not matched to a gene. The CDR3 sequence is 16 residues long. Germline values: CDR1 MNHEY, CDR2 SVGEGT. DNA of the CDR3: TGTGCCAGCAGTGAAATAGGGACAGGGGGCCGGAACGAGCAGTACTTC. It yields the protein CASSEIGTGGRNEQYF.

As for this clonotype: This sequence may be a read error, since a much larger clone differs from it by one base. This CDR3 is missing its conserved last phenylalanine or tryptophan, likely due to a read error. V usage is TRBV28 and J usage is TRBJ1-2; 8 bases agree with TRBD1. This CDR3 has 12 residues. J gave up 4 bases and V 5 bases, and 0 bases lay outside the gene matches. Germline lookup yields CDR1 MDHEN and CDR2 SYDVKM. The CDR3, as DNA: TGTGCCAGCAGTACAGGGGGCTATGGCTACACCATC. It encodes CASSTGGYGYTI.

In regard to this clonotype: This sequence may be a read error, since a much larger clone differs from it by one base. The chain has TRBV20-1 and TRBJ2-5; D remains unclear. This CDR3 is built from 14 residues. The germline V gene encodes CDR1 DFQATT and CDR2 SNEGSKA (reference sequence). Trimming cost V 4 bases and J 5 bases, with 17 bases left between them. CDR3 sequence: CSAKLHGVRETQYF. The CDR3 nucleotides read TGCAGTGCTAAGCTTCATGGGGTGCGGGAGACCCAGTACTTC.

This clonotype occurred a few times. This rearrangement joins TRBV11-3 to TRBJ1-3; D unclear. Germline V gene lookup returns CDR1 SGHNT and CDR2 YENEEA. CDR3 length equals 16 residues. V lost 4 bases and J lost 0, with 13 bases in between. Here the CDR3 reads CASSSKESHSGNTIYF. Written as DNA, the CDR3 is TGTGCCAGCAGCTCGAAGGAGTCCCACTCTGGAAACACCATATATTTT. Full variable domain (rest looked up from reference TRBV11-3 and TRBJ1-3): EAGVVQSPRYKIIEKKQPVAFWCNPISGHNTLYWYLQNLGQGPELLIRYENEEAVDDSQLPKDRFSAERLKGVDSTLKIQPAELGDSAVYLCASSSKESHSGNTIYFGEGSWLTVV.

Only a few counts were recorded for this clonotype. The CDR3 here is CATSRGRESKNIQYF. CDR3 coding DNA: TGTGCCACCAGCAGAGGGAGGGAGTCCAAAAACATTCAGTACTTC. The V and J genes are TRBV15 and TRBJ2-4; D perhaps matches TRBD2 (6 bases). V shed 1 base and J shed 2 bases, with 9 bases lying between them. The CDR3 is made up of 15 amino acids. Germline V gene lookup returns CDR1 LNHNV and CDR2 YYDKDF (reference sequence).